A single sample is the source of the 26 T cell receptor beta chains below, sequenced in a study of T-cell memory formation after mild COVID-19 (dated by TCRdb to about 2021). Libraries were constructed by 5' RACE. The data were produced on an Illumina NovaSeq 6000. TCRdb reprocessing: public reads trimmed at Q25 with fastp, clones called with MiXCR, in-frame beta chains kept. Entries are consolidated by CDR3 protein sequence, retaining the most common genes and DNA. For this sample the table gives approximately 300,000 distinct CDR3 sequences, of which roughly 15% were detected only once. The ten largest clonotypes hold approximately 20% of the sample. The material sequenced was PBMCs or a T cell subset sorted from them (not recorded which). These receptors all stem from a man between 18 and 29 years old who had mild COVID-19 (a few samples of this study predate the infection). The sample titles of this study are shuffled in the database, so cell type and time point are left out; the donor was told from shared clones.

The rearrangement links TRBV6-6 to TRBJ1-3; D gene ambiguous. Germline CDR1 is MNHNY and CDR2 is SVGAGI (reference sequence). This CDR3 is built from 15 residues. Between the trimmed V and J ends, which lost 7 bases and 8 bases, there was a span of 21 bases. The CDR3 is CASTEGGFVEDTIYF. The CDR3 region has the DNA TGTGCCAGCACCGAAGGAGGCTTTGTCGAGGACACCATATATTTT.

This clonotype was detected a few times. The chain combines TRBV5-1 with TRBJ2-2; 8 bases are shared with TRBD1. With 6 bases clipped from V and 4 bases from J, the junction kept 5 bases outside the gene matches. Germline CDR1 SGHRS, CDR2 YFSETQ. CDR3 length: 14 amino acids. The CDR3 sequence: CASNRGESTGELFF. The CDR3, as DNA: TGCGCCAGCAACAGGGGGGAAAGCACCGGGGAGCTGTTTTTT.

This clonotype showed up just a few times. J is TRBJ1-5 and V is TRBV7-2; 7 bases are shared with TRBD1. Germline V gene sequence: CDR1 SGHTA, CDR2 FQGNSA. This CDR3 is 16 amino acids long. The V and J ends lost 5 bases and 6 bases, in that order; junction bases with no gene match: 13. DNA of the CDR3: TGTGCCAGCAGCCCAGTTTCCGGGACAGTCTTTCAGCCCCAGCATTTT. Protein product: CASSPVSGTVFQPQHF.

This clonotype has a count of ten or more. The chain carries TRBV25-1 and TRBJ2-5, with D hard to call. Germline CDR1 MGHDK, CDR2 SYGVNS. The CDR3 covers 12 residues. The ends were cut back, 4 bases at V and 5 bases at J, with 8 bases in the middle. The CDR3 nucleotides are TGTGCCAGCAGTGTGGGCTCGGAGACCCAGTACTTC. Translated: CASSVGSETQYF.

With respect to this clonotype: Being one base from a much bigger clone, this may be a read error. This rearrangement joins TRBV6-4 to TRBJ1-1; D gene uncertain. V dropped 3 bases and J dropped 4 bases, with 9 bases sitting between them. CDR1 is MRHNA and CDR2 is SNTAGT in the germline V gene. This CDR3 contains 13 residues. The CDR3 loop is CASSELGGTEAFF. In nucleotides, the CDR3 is TGTGCCAGCAGTGAACTGGGAGGCACTGAAGCTTTCTTT.

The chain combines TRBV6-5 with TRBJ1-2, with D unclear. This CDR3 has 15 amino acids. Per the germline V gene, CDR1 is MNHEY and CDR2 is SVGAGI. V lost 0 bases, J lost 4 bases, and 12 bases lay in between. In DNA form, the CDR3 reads TGTGCCAGCAGTTACTCGACGAGGGTGGGCTATGGCTACACCTTC. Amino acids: CASSYSTRVGYGYTF.

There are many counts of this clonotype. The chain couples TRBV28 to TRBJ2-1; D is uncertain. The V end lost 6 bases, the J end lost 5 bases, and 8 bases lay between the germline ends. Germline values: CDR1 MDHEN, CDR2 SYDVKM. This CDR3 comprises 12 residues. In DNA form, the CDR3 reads TGTGCCAGCAGCCTTTTGAACAATGAGCAGTTCTTC. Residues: CASSLLNNEQFF.

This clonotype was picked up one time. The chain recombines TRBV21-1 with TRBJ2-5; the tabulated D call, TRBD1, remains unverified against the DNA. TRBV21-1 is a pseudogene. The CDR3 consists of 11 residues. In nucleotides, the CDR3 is TGTGGCCGGCGGGGGCGGGAGACCCAGTACTTC. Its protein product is CGRRGRETQYF.

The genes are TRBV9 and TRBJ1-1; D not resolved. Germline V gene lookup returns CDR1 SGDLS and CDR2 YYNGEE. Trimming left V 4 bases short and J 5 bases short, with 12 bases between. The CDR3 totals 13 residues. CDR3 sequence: CASSPIGWTEAFF. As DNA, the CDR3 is TGTGCCAGCAGCCCCATAGGGTGGACTGAAGCTTTCTTT.

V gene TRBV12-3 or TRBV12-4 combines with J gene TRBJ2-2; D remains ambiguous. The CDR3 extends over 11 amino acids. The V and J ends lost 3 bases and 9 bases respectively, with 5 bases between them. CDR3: CASSFNRELFF. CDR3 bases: TGTGCCAGCAGTTTCAATCGGGAGCTGTTTTTT.

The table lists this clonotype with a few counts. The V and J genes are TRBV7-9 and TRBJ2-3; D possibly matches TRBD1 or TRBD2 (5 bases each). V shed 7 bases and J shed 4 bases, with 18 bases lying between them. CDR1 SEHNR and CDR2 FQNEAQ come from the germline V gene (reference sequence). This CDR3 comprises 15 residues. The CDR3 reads CASNWDRTRADTQYF. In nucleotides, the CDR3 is TGTGCCAGCAATTGGGACCGGACAAGGGCAGATACGCAGTATTTT.

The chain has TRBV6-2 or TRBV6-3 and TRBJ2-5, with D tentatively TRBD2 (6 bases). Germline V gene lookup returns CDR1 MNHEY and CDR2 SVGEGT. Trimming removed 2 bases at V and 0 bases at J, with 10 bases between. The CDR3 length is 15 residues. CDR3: CASSYRDWNQETQYF. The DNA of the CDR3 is TGTGCCAGCAGTTACCGGGACTGGAACCAAGAGACCCAGTACTTC.

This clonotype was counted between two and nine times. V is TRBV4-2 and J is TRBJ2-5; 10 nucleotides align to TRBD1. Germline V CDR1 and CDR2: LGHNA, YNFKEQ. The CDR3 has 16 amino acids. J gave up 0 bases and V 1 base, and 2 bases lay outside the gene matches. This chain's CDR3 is CASSQGTGGDQETQYF. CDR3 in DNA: TGTGCCAGCAGCCAAGGGACAGGGGGTGACCAAGAGACCCAGTACTTC.

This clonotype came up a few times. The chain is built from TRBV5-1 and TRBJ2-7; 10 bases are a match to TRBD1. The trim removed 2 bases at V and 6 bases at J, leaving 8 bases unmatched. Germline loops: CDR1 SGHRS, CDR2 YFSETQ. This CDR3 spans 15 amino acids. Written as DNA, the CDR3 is TGCGCCAGCAGCTTCTCCGGGACAGGGGTTTCCGAGCAGTACGTC. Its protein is CASSFSGTGVSEQYV.

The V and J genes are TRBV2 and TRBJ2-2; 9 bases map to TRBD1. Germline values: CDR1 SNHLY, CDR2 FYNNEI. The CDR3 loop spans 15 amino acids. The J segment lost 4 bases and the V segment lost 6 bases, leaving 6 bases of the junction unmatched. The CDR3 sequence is CASSRDRESTGELFF. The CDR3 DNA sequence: TGTGCCAGCAGCCGGGACAGGGAGAGCACCGGGGAGCTGTTTTTT.

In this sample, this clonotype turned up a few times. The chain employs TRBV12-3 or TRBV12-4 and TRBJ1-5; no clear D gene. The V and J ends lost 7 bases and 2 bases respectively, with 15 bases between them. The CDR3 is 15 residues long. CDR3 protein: CASTPTLGGNQPQHF. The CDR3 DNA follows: TGTGCCAGCACCCCCACCCTTGGCGGCAATCAGCCCCAGCATTTT.

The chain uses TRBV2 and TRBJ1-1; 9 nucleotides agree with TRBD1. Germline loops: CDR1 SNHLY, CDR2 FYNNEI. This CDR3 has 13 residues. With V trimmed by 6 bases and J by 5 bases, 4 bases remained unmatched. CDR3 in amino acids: CASRTDRGTEAFF. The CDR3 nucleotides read TGTGCCAGCAGGACAGACAGGGGGACTGAAGCTTTCTTT.

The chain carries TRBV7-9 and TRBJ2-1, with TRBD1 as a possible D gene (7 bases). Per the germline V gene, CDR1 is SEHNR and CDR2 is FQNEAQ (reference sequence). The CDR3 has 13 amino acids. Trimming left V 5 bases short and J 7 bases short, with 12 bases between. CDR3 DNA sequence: TGTGCCAGCAGCGCGGGACAGTCAAATGAGCAGTTCTTC. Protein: CASSAGQSNEQFF.

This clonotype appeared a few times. CDR3 in DNA: TGTGCCAGCACCGGGGGGAGCACAGATACGCAGTATTTT. This translates into CASTGGSTDTQYF. The genes are TRBV7-8 and TRBJ2-3, with 7 bases matching TRBD2. The CDR3 is 13 amino acids. Trimming at V came to 7 bases and at J to 0 bases, leaving 1 base not matched to a gene. Germline values: CDR1 SGHVS, CDR2 FQNEAQ. The entire variable domain, with the rest obtained from reference TRBV7-8 and TRBJ2-3, is as follows: GAGVSQSPRYKVAKRGQDVALRCDPISGHVSLFWYQQALGQGPEFLTYFQNEAQLDKSGLPSDRFFAERPEGSVSTLKIQRTQQEDSAVYLCASTGGSTDTQYFGPGTRLTVL.

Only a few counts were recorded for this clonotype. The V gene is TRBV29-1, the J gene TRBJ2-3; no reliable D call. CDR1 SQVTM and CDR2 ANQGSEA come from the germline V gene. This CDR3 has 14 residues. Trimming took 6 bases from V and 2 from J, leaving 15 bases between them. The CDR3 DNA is TGCAGCGTAAGGCACAGCCCGTCCACAGATACGCAGTATTTT. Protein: CSVRHSPSTDTQYF.

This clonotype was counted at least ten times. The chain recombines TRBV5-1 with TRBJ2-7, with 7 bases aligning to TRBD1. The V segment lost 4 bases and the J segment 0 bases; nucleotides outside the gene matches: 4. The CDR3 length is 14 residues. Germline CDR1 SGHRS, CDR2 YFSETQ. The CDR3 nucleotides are TGCGCCAGCAGCACGGGACAGCTCTCCTACGAGCAGTACTTC. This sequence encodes CASSTGQLSYEQYF. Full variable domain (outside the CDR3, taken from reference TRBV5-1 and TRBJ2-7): KAGVTQTPRYLIKTRGQQVTLSCSPISGHRSVSWYQQTPGQGLQFLFEYFSETQRNKGNFPGRFSGRQFSNSRSEMNVSTLELGDSALYLCASSTGQLSYEQYFGPGTRLTVT.

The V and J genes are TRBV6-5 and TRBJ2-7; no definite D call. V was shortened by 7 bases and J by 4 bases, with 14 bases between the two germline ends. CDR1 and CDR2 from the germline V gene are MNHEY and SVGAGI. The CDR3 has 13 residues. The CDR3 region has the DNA TGTGCCAGCACGAGGCAAGGCGTGTACGAGCAGTACTTC. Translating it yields CASTRQGVYEQYF.

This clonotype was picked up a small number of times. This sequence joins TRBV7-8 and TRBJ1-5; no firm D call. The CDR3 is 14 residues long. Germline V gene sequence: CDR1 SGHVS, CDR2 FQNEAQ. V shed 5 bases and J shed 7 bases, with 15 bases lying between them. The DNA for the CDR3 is TGTGCCAGCAGCCCGGGCCGAGTCCGCCAGCCCCAGCATTTT. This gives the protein CASSPGRVRQPQHF.

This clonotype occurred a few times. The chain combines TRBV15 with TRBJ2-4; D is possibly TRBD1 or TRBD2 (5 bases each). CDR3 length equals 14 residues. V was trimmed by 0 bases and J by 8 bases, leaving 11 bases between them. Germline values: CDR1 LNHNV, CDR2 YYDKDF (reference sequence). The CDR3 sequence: CATSREGTVYIQYF. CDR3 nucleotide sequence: TGTGCCACCAGCAGAGAAGGGACGGTATACATTCAGTACTTC.

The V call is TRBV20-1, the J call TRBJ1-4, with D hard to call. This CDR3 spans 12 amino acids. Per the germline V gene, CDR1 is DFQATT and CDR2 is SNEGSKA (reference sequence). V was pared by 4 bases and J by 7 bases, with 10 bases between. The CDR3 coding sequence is TGCAGTGCTATGGGGTTAGGTGAAAAACTGTTTTTT. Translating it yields CSAMGLGEKLFF.

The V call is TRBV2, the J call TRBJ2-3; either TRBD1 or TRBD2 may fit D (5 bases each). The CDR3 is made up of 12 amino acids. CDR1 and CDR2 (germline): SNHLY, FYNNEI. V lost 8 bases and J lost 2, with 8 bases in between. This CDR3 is CASGGNTDTQYF. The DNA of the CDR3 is TGTGCCAGCGGGGGTAACACAGATACGCAGTATTTT.